This T cell receptor beta chain derives from a study of regulatory T cells in long-lasting Graves disease. Libraries of TCR beta came from iRepertoire HTBI primers plus Arm-PCR of CDR3 regions. TCRdb fed the multiplex PCR reads into MiXCR, producing one record per CDR3 protein. The sample has roughly 380,000 distinct CDR3 sequences; 15% to 20% are singletons. Specified time point: newly diagnosed GD, antithyroid drugs for less than 3 months. From RNA extracted from PBMCs, the TCR library was made. Germline-derived CDR1 and CDR2 are SGHTA and FQGNSA. This CDR3 spans 13 amino acids. V was shortened by 2 bases and J by 7 bases, with 9 bases between the two germline ends. This clonotype was counted many times. Its antigen remains unknown. Points from the study as a whole: Preferential use of TRBV28, TRBJ1-2 and TRBJ2-5 was seen in persistent disease.

The sample was also reused in another study, on T cells in Graves' hyperthyroidism and ophthalmopathy. That report notes: On the basis of clinical symptoms, serum thyroxine and TRAb, thyroid ultrasound and orbital computed tomography, diagnoses were made. A first-round RT-PCR of the TCR CDR3 used the HTBI primer set.

This sequence joins TRBV7-2 and TRBJ2-1; possibly TRBD2 for D (5 bases). This material consisted of peripheral blood mononuclear cells (PBMCs), taken at new diagnosis, from a patient treated with antithyroid drugs. The TCR sequence derives from a man aged 35-49 years with Graves disease. DNA of the CDR3: TGTGCCAGCAGCTTAAACGGGGTTAATGAGCAGTTCTTC. Amino acids: CASSLNGVNEQFF.